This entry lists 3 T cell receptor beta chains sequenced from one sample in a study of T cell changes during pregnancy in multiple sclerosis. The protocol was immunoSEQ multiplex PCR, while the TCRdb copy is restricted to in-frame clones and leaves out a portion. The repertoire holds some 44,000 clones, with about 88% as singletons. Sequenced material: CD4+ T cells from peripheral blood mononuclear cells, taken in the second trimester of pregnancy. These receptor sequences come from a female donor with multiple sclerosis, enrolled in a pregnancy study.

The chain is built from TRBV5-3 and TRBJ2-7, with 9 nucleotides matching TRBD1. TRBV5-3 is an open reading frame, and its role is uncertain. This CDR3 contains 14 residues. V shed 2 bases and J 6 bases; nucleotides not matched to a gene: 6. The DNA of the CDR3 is TGTGCCAGAAGCTTCATGACAGGGGGGTCCGAGCAGTACTTC. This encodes CARSFMTGGSEQYF.

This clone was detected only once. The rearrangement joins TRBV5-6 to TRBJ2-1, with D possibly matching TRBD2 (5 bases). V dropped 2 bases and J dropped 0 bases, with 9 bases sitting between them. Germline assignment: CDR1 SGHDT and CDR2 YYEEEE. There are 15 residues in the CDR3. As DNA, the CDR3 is TGTGCCAGCAGCTTCGGGGTTAGCTCCTACAATGAGCAGTTCTTC. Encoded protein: CASSFGVSSYNEQFF.

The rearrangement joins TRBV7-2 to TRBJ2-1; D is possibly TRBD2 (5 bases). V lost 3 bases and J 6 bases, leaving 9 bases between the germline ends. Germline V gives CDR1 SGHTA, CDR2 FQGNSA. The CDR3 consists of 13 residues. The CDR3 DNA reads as TGTGCCAGCAGCTTCGGGATCATCAATGAGCAGTTCTTC. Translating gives CASSFGIINEQFF.